This TCR beta chain was recovered during a study of blood T cell repertoires in COVID-19. Study at large: Samples of COVID-19 (acute and convalescent) were obtained from the United States, Italy and Spain. The cDNA or gDNA used as material had been derived from T cells, B-cell-depleted T cells, or PBMCs.

The authors' processing: Amplification of reference gene primers was used by the study to estimate nucleated cell counts. The repertoire was sequenced with immunoSEQ multiplex PCR; TCRdb's copy has only in-frame clones and lacks some. Clone size and V and J calls were adopted from that table, with D and trimming inferred from the DNA. This table has about 340,000 clones, 88% appearing once. Seattle patient enrollment occurred during active infection, with longitudinal follow-up thereafter. This CDR3 is 13 amino acids long. The germline CDR1 and CDR2 sequences are SNHLY and FYNNEI. This TCR was recovered from a woman in her 70s with COVID-19, enrolled during active disease. This chain connects TRBV2 to TRBJ2-2, with D perhaps TRBD1 (6 bases). The sequenced sample consisted of peripheral blood. The CDR3, as DNA: TGTGGCTACAGACAGGAAAACACCGGGGAGCTGTTTTTT. Translated: CGYRQENTGELFF.